These 26 T cell receptor beta chains came from one sample sequenced in a study of shared clonotypes between healthy human individuals. Only in-frame clones appear in the TCRdb table, and some are missing; sequencing was by immunoSEQ multiplex PCR. The sample consists of 550,000 to 750,000 clones, about 91% of them appearing once. CD45RO negativity and positive selection for CCR7 defined naive CD8 cells, a population that excluded terminally differentiated effector memory CD45RA+ cells. The specimen was naive CD8+ T cells sorted from blood. Receptors originate from a man aged 25 to 40 in good health.

This chain links TRBV19 with TRBJ2-3; the D gene is possibly TRBD1 (5 bases). CDR3 size: 16 residues. Germline CDR1 is LNHDA and CDR2 is SQIVND (reference sequence). V dropped 5 bases and J dropped 2 bases, with 17 bases sitting between them. CDR3 DNA: TGTGCCAGTAGTTCAGACAGATACCACGCCACAGATACGCAGTATTTT. Translated: CASSSDRYHATDTQYF.

The V and J genes are TRBV7-2 and TRBJ2-1; D possibly corresponds to TRBD1 (6 bases). Trimming stripped 5 bases from V and 2 bases from J, with 13 bases between. This CDR3 comprises 15 residues. From germline, CDR1 is SGHTA and CDR2 FQGNSA. The chain's CDR3 is CASSSSGTPYNEQFF. CDR3 nucleotide sequence: TGTGCCAGCAGCAGTTCCGGGACACCCTACAATGAGCAGTTCTTC.

V usage is TRBV4-1 and J usage is TRBJ1-1, with D possibly TRBD1 on 6 matching bases. This CDR3 has 15 residues. The V end was cut by 0 bases, the J end by 5 bases, with 13 bases between. Germline CDR1 is MGHRA and CDR2 is YSYEKL. CDR3 protein: CASSQDQTGRTEAFF. The CDR3 DNA reads as TGCGCCAGCAGCCAAGATCAGACAGGCCGGACTGAAGCTTTCTTT.

This CDR3 reads CASSQMIGLAAYEQYF. CDR3 DNA: TGTGCCAGCAGCCAGATGATCGGACTAGCGGCCTACGAGCAGTACTTC. V gene TRBV13 combines with J gene TRBJ2-7; 10 nucleotides align to TRBD2. This CDR3 has 16 residues. Germline CDR1 reads PRHDT; CDR2 reads FYEKMQ (reference sequence). J gave up 2 bases and V 5 bases, and 9 bases lay outside the gene matches.

The chain couples TRBV4-1 to TRBJ2-7; 10 bases agree with TRBD2. The CDR3 is 15 residues long. V shed 0 bases, J shed 6 bases, and the junction held 5 bases outside the gene matches. Germline V CDR1 and CDR2: MGHRA, YSYEKL. CDR3 nucleotide sequence: TGCGCCAGCAGCCAAGATCCTAGCGGGAGTGGCGAGCAGTACTTC. Amino acids: CASSQDPSGSGEQYF.

In nucleotides, the CDR3 is TGTGCCAGCAGCTTAGAAGGACTAGCGGGAGATACGCAGTATTTT. Its translation is CASSLEGLAGDTQYF. The rearrangement uses TRBV11-2 and TRBJ2-3, with TRBD2 identical over 11 bases. The trim removed 0 bases at V and 5 bases at J, leaving 1 base unmatched. CDR1 and CDR2 from the germline V gene are SGHAT and FQNNGV. The CDR3 extends over 15 amino acids.

The chain is built from TRBV25-1 and TRBJ2-7; the D is unclear. Germline V gene sequence: CDR1 MGHDK, CDR2 SYGVNS. V shed 3 bases and J shed 2 bases, with 8 bases lying between them. This CDR3 is built from 13 residues. CDR3 sequence: CASSDPGAYEQYF. CDR3 in DNA: TGTGCCAGCAGTGACCCTGGGGCCTACGAGCAGTACTTC.

The rearrangement links TRBV19 to TRBJ2-7, with D possibly matching TRBD1 (6 bases). The germline V gene has CDR1 LNHDA and CDR2 SQIVND (reference sequence). The length of the CDR3 is 14 residues. The V end lost 3 bases, the J end lost 3 bases, and 12 bases lay between the germline ends. The DNA of the CDR3 is TGTGCCAGTAGTATTGCAGGGGCGAACTACGAGCAGTACTTC. Its translation is CASSIAGANYEQYF.

This sequence joins TRBV11-2 and TRBJ2-7; D not resolved. The CDR3 extends over 14 amino acids. CDR1 and CDR2 (germline): SGHAT, FQNNGV. Trimming cost V 5 bases and J 2 bases, with 13 bases left between them. CDR3 sequence: CASSTGPSTYEQYF. The CDR3 DNA reads TGTGCCAGCAGCACTGGACCCTCAACCTACGAGCAGTACTTC.

The chain's CDR3 is CASNEYKGLRGETQYF. CDR3 coding DNA: TGCGCCAGCAATGAATATAAGGGCCTCAGGGGGGAGACCCAGTACTTC. The V gene is TRBV10-2, the J gene TRBJ2-5; TRBD1 matches at 7 bases. The germline V gene has CDR1 WSHSY and CDR2 SAAADI. This CDR3 has 16 amino acids. J lost 5 bases, V lost 7 bases, and 16 bases had no gene match.

The chain links TRBV4-1 to TRBJ2-1; the D is unclear. The CDR3 extends over 13 amino acids. With 3 bases removed from V and 8 bases from J, the gap between germline ends came to 11 bases. Germline CDR1 is MGHRA and CDR2 is YSYEKL. The CDR3: CASSQTPVYEQFF. The CDR3 DNA sequence: TGCGCCAGCAGCCAGACCCCCGTCTATGAGCAGTTCTTC.

V and J are TRBV28 and TRBJ2-2; D is uncertain. V dropped 8 bases and J dropped 6 bases, with 13 bases sitting between them. Germline-derived CDR1 and CDR2 are MDHEN and SYDVKM. This CDR3 has 13 residues. The CDR3 nucleotides read TGTGCCAGCCAATCTTACTCAGCCGGGGAGCTGTTTTTT. It is translated as CASQSYSAGELFF.

This clone was detected only once. The chain has TRBV11-1 and TRBJ2-7; no clear D. This CDR3 is 13 amino acids long. The germline V and J ends were trimmed by 1 base and 4 bases, with 8 bases remaining between them. Germline V CDR1 and CDR2: SGHAT, FQDESV (reference sequence). The CDR3 here is CASSLGVRYEQYF. CDR3 DNA: TGTGCCAGCAGCTTAGGGGTTCGATACGAGCAGTACTTC.

The chain employs TRBV9 and TRBJ2-7, with 11 bases matching TRBD2. V trimming: 4 bases; J trimming: 4 bases; junction bases outside the gene matches: 10. Germline V gene sequence: CDR1 SGDLS, CDR2 YYNGEE. The CDR3 consists of 16 residues. CDR3 DNA sequence: TGTGCCAGCAGCCTCGAGGGACTAGCGGAAACTTACGAGCAGTACTTC. Translation gives CASSLEGLAETYEQYF.

V and J are TRBV9 and TRBJ2-1, with 7 bases matching TRBD2. V shed 0 bases, J shed 0 bases, and the junction held 9 bases outside the gene matches. Per the germline V gene, CDR1 is SGDLS and CDR2 is YYNGEE. The CDR3 covers 18 residues. CDR3 region: CASSVGGSSGSSYNEQFF. The CDR3 DNA reads TGTGCCAGCAGCGTAGGAGGGTCTAGCGGTAGCTCCTACAATGAGCAGTTCTTC.

V and J are TRBV27 and TRBJ1-5, with a tentative D call TRBD1 (6 bases). CDR1 and CDR2 (germline): MNHEY, SMNVEV (reference sequence). The CDR3 runs 16 residues. V was pared by 5 bases and J by 0 bases, with 14 bases between. This CDR3 reads CASSPGGLYSNQPQHF. CDR3 in DNA: TGTGCCAGCAGTCCCGGGGGCCTTTATAGCAATCAGCCCCAGCATTTT.

The chain combines TRBV29-1 with TRBJ1-1; D gene uncertain. Trimming pared 4 bases from V and 0 bases from J, leaving 6 bases between. The CDR3 extends over 12 amino acids. Germline loops: CDR1 SQVTM, CDR2 ANQGSEA. CDR3 sequence (DNA): TGCAGCGTTGGACTGATGAACACTGAAGCTTTCTTT. This translates into CSVGLMNTEAFF. Full variable domain (rest looked up from reference TRBV29-1 and TRBJ1-1): SAVISQKPSRDICQRGTSLTIQCQVDSQVTMMFWYRQQPGQSLTLIATANQGSEATYESGFVIDKFPISRPNLTFSTLTVSNMSPEDSSIYLCSVGLMNTEAFFGQGTRLTVV.

Only one count was recorded for this clone. The rearrangement uses TRBV25-1 and TRBJ2-1; TRBD1 might be the D (6 bases). Trimming cost V 6 bases and J 2 bases, with 14 bases left between them. The CDR3 runs to 15 residues. The V gene's germline CDR1 is MGHDK and CDR2 SYGVNS. DNA of the CDR3: TGTGCCAGCAGAAGAGACCGGGACACCTACAATGAGCAGTTCTTC. It yields the protein CASRRDRDTYNEQFF. Drawing the rest from reference TRBV25-1 and TRBJ2-1, the complete variable domain is EADIYQTPRYLVIGTGKKITLECSQTMGHDKMYWYQQDPGMELHLIHYSYGVNSTEKGDLSSESTVSRIRTEHFPLTLESARPSHTSQYLCASRRDRDTYNEQFFGPGTRLTVL.

The chain joins TRBV7-6 to TRBJ2-3; 7 bases agree with TRBD2. Germline CDR1 SGHVS, CDR2 FNYEAQ. The CDR3 is 17 residues long. After removal of 2 bases from V and 5 bases from J, the junction contained 13 bases not matched to a gene. Here the CDR3 reads CASSLSYRLGGGDTQYF. The CDR3 nucleotides are TGTGCCAGCAGCTTAAGCTACAGACTGGGGGGGGGAGATACGCAGTATTTT.

The chain links TRBV27 to TRBJ1-1; weak D call: TRBD1 (5 bases). The CDR3 has 15 amino acids. V was trimmed by 3 bases and J by 3 bases, leaving 14 bases between them. Germline loops: CDR1 MNHEY, CDR2 SMNVEV (reference sequence). In DNA, the CDR3 is TGTGCCAGCAGTTTCTCGGCAGGGCCGTACACTGAAGCTTTCTTT. Protein sequence: CASSFSAGPYTEAFF.

For the CDR3, the DNA is TGTGCCAGCAGCTTACCAGCAGGGCCTGAAAAACTGTTTTTT. Amino acid sequence: CASSLPAGPEKLFF. The chain carries TRBV7-6 and TRBJ1-4; D may be TRBD1 (5 bases). With 2 bases removed from V and 7 bases from J, the gap between germline ends came to 11 bases. In germline, CDR1 is SGHVS, CDR2 FNYEAQ. This CDR3 has 14 amino acids.

The chain joins TRBV12-5 to TRBJ2-1; TRBD2 is a possible D gene (6 bases). The CDR3 has 16 amino acids. In germline, CDR1 is LGHNT, CDR2 FRNRAP. V lost 3 bases and J lost 7, with 19 bases in between. The DNA of the CDR3 is TGTGCTAGTGGTTTAGTTCGGGGGTTAGGGGAAAATGAGCAGTTCTTC. Its protein product is CASGLVRGLGENEQFF. Together with reference TRBV12-5 and TRBJ2-1, the CDR3 gives the full variable domain: DARVTQTPRHKVTEMGQEVTMRCQPILGHNTVFWYRQTMMQGLELLAYFRNRAPLDDSGMPKDRFSAEMPDATLATLKIQPSEPRDSAVYFCASGLVRGLGENEQFFGPGTRLTVL.

The J gene is TRBJ2-7, the V gene TRBV28, with D perhaps TRBD2 (5 bases). Trimming cost V 2 bases and J 4 bases, with 18 bases left between them. CDR1 is MDHEN, CDR2 SYDVKM, per germline. The CDR3 has 16 residues. CDR3 DNA sequence: TGTGCCAGCAGTTTAGCCGAGGGCCTCTCTCAGTACGAGCAGTACTTC. Its translation is CASSLAEGLSQYEQYF.

V usage is TRBV11-3 and J usage is TRBJ2-2; 9 bases fit TRBD1. This CDR3 has 15 amino acids. The germline V gene encodes CDR1 SGHNT and CDR2 YENEEA. V lost 5 bases to trimming and J lost 6 bases; unmatched junction nucleotides: 7. The CDR3 region has the DNA TGTGCCAGCAGCCCAGGGACAGGGCGGGCCGGGGAGCTGTTTTTT. This translates into CASSPGTGRAGELFF.

V is TRBV11-2 and J is TRBJ2-1; 8 bases are a match to TRBD2. Germline assignment: CDR1 SGHAT and CDR2 FQNNGV. The CDR3 has 12 amino acids. CDR3 amino acids: CASRGGGDEQFF. The CDR3 nucleotides are TGTGCTTCTCGGGGGGGTGGCGATGAGCAGTTCTTC.

The chain couples TRBV4-1 to TRBJ1-2, with 10 positions matching TRBD1. The V segment lost 3 bases and the J segment 8 bases; nucleotides outside the gene matches: 3. The CDR3 contains 13 residues. Germline values: CDR1 MGHRA, CDR2 YSYEKL. The CDR3 region has the DNA TGCGCCAGCAGCCAGGGGACAGGGGTCGGCTACACCTTC. This translates into CASSQGTGVGYTF.